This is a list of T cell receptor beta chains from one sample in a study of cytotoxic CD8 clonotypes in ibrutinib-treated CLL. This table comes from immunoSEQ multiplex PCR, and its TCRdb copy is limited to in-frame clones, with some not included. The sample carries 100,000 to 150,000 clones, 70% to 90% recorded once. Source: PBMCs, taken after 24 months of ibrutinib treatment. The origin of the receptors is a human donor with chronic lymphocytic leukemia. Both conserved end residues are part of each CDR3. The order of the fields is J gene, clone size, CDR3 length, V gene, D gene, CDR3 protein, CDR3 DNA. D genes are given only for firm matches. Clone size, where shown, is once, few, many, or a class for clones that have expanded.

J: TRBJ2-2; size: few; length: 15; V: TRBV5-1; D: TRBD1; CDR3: CASSQGARGTGELFF; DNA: TGCGCCAGCAGCCAGGGGGCTCGTGGAACCGGGGAGCTGTTTTTT
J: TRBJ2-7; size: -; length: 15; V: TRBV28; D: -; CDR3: CASRGWGKFAGEQYF; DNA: TGTGCCAGCAGGGGTTGGGGAAAGTTCGCCGGCGAGCAGTACTTC
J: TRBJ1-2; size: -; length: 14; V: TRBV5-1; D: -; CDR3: CASSSQTATDGYTF; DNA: TGCGCCAGCAGCTCGCAGACAGCAACGGATGGCTACACCTTC
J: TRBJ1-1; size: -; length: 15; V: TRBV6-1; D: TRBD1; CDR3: CASSRDSSRNTEAFF; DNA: TGTGCCAGCAGCAGGGACAGTTCCAGGAACACTGAAGCTTTCTTT
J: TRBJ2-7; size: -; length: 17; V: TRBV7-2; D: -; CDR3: CASSLVGSFRTYYEQYF; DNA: TGTGCCAGCAGCTTAGTCGGGAGCTTCCGGACTTATTACGAGCAGTACTTC
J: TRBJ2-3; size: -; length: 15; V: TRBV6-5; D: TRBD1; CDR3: CASSYSGTGSDTQYF; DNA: TGTGCCAGCAGTTACTCCGGGACAGGGAGCGATACGCAGTATTTT
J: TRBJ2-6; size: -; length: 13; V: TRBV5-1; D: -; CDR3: CASSLAGANVLTF; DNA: TGCGCCAGCAGCTTGGCTGGGGCCAACGTCCTGACTTTC
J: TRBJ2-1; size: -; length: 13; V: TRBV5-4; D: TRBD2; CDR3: CASSPFTSGVVFF; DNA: TGTGCCAGCAGCCCCTTTACTAGCGGGGTAGTGTTCTTC
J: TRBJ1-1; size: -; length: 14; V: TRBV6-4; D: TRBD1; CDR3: CASRGGQGGTEAFF; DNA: TGTGCCAGCAGGGGAGGACAGGGGGGCACTGAAGCTTTCTTT
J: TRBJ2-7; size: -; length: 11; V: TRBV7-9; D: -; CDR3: CASSSTYEQYF; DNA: TGTGCCAGCAGCTCCACCTACGAGCAGTACTTC
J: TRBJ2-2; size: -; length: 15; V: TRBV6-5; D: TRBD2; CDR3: CAAARTSGTTGELFF; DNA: TGTGCCGCAGCACGGACTAGCGGGACCACCGGGGAGCTGTTTTTT
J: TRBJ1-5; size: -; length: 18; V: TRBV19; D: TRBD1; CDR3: CASSIKFGGTGARKPQHF; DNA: TGTGCCAGTAGTATAAAGTTCGGCGGGACAGGGGCTCGGAAGCCCCAGCATTTT
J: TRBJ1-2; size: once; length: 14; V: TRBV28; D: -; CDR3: CASRRTASNYGYTF; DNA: TGTGCCAGCAGACGGACAGCGTCTAACTATGGCTACACCTTC
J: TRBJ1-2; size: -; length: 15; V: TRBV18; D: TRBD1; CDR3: CASSPRDRVGDGYTF; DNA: TGTGCCAGCTCACCGCGGGACAGGGTGGGAGATGGCTACACCTTC
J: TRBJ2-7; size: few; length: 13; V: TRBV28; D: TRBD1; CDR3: CASRLTGTHEQYF; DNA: TGTGCCAGCAGGCTGACAGGGACCCACGAGCAGTACTTC
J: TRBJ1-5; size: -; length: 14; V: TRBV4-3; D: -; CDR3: CASSQDSGPQPQHF; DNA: TGCGCCAGCAGCCAAGATTCGGGGCCTCAGCCCCAGCATTTT
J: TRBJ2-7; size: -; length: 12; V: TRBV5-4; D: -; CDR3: CASSFGPYEQYF; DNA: TGTGCCAGCAGCTTTGGTCCCTACGAGCAGTACTTC
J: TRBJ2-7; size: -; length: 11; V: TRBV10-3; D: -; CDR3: CAISESPLQYF; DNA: TGTGCCATCAGTGAGTCTCCTCTGCAGTACTTC
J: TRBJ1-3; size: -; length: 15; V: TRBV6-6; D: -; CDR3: CASSPQSQGRNTIYF; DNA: TGTGCCAGCAGTCCCCAATCGCAGGGCAGGAACACCATATATTTT
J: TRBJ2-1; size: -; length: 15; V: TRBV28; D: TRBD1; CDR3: CASSSQGQGASEQFF; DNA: TGTGCCAGCAGTTCTCAAGGGCAGGGGGCCAGTGAGCAGTTCTTC
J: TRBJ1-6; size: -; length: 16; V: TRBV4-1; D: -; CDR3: CASSQDTGSDNSPLHF; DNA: TGCGCCAGCAGCCAAGATACGGGCAGTGATAATTCACCCCTCCACTTT
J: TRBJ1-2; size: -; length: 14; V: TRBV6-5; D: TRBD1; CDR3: CASGQGTGPFGYTF; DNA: TGTGCCAGCGGACAGGGGACCGGGCCATTCGGCTACACCTTC
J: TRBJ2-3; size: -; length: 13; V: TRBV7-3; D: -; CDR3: CASSQDNTDTQYF; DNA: TGTGCCAGCAGCCAAGACAACACAGATACGCAGTATTTT
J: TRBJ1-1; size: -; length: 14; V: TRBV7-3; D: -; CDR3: CASSSYDRNTEAFF; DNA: TGTGCCAGCAGCTCCTACGACAGGAACACTGAAGCTTTCTTT
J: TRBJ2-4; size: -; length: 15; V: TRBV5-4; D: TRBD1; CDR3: CASSADRGRVNIQYF; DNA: TGTGCCAGCAGCGCGGACAGGGGGAGGGTAAACATTCAGTACTTC
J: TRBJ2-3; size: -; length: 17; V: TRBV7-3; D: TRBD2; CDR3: CASSLFPAGGVADTQYF; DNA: TGTGCCAGCAGCTTATTTCCAGCGGGAGGGGTGGCAGATACGCAGTATTTT
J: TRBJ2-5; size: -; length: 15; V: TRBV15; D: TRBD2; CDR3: CATSRGSWGGETQYF; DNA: TGTGCCACCAGCAGAGGATCCTGGGGAGGGGAGACCCAGTACTTC
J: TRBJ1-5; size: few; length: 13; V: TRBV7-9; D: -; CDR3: CASTPDGDQPQHF; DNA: TGTGCCAGCACTCCGGACGGCGATCAGCCCCAGCATTTT
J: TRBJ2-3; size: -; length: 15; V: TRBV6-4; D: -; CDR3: CASSDFGGSGDTQYF; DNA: TGTGCCAGCAGTGACTTTGGGGGCAGTGGAGATACGCAGTATTTT
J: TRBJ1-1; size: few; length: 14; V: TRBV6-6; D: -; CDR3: CASRKITGMAEAFF; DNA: TGTGCCAGCAGGAAAATAACAGGGATGGCTGAAGCTTTCTTT
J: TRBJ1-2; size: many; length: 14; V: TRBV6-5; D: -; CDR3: CASSFWDWRDGYTF; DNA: TGTGCCAGCAGTTTCTGGGACTGGAGGGATGGCTACACCTTC
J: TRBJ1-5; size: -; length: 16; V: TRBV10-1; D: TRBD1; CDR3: CASTGGKGLGNQPQHF; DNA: TGCGCCAGCACAGGGGGCAAGGGTCTGGGGAATCAGCCCCAGCATTTT
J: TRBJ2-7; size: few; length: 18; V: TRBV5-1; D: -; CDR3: CASSLKISNLGVGYEQYF; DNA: TGCGCCAGCAGCTTGAAGATTTCAAATTTAGGTGTCGGCTACGAGCAGTACTTC
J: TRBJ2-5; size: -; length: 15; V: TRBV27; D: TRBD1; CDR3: CASGTGTGGIRTQYF; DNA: TGTGCCAGCGGGACCGGGACAGGGGGCATCAGAACCCAGTACTTC
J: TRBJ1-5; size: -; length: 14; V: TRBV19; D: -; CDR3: CASSIVGSNQPQHF; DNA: TGTGCCAGTAGTATCGTCGGGAGCAATCAGCCCCAGCATTTT
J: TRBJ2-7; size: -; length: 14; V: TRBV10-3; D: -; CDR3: CAIKWTMADYEQYF; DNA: TGTGCCATCAAGTGGACTATGGCCGACTACGAGCAGTACTTC
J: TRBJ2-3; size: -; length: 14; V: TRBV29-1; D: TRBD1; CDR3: CSVAFGQGPDTQYF; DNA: TGCAGCGTTGCGTTCGGACAGGGTCCAGATACGCAGTATTTT
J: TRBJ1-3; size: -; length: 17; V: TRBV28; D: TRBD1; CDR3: CASSSPRTGSSGNTIYF; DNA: TGTGCCAGCAGTTCGCCTCGGACAGGTTCCTCTGGAAACACCATATATTTT
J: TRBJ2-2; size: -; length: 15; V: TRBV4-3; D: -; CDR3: CASSQAGVNTGELFF; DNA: TGCGCCAGCAGCCAAGCGGGAGTCAACACCGGGGAGCTGTTTTTT
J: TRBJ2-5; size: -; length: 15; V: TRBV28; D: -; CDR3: CASSLNGQGQETQYF; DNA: TGTGCCAGCAGTTTAAACGGGCAGGGCCAAGAGACCCAGTACTTC
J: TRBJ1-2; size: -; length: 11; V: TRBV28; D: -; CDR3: CASRGVRGYTF; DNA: TGTGCCAGCAGGGGGGTACGGGGCTACACCTTC
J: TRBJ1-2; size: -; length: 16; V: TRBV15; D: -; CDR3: CATSRDRPGDRYGYTF; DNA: TGTGCCACCAGCAGAGATCGACCAGGAGACCGCTATGGCTACACCTTC
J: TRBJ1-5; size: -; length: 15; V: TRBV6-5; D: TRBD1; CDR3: CASRTDRGGNQPQHF; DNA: TGTGCCAGCAGAACGGACAGGGGGGGCAATCAGCCCCAGCATTTT
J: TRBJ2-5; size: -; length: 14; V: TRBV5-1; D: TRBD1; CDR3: CASSSGTGQETQYF; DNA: TGCGCCAGCAGCTCGGGGACAGGGCAAGAGACCCAGTACTTC